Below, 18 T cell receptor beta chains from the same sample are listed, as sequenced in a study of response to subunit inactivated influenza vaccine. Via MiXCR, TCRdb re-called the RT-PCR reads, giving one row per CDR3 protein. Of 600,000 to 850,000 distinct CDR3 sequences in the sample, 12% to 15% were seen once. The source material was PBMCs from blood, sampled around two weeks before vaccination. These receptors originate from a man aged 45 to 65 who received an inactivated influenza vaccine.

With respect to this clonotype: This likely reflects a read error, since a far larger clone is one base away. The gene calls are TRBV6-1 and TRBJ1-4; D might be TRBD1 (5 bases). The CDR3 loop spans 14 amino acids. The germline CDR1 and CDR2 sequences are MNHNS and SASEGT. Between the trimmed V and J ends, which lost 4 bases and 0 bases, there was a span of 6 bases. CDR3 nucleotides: TGTGCCAGCAGTGTGACAGCAACTAATGAAAAACTGTTTTTT. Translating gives CASSVTATNEKLFF.

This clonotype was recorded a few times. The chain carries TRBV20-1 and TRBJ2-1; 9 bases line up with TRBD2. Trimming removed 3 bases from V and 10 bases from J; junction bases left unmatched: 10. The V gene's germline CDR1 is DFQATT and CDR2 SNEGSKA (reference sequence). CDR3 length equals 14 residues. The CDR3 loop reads CSARRGGQQGEQFF. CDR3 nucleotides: TGCAGTGCTAGGCGGGGGGGCCAGCAAGGCGAGCAGTTCTTC.

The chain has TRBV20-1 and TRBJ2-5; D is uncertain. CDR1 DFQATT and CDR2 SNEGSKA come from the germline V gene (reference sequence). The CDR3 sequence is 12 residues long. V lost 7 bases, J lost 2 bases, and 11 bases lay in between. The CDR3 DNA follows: TGCAGTGTTATTCAGCAACAAGAGACCCAGTACTTC. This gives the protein CSVIQQQETQYF.

The CDR3 coding sequence is TGTGCCAGCAGCTTGGGGGAAGGGATTACGGGCAACAATGAGCAGTTCTTC. It yields the protein CASSLGEGITGNNEQFF. V is TRBV7-7 and J is TRBJ2-1; D is perhaps TRBD1 or TRBD2 (5 bases each). The CDR3 spans 17 residues. Trimming pared 3 bases from V and 5 bases from J, leaving 20 bases between. Germline V gene lookup returns CDR1 SSHAT and CDR2 FNYEAQ (reference sequence).

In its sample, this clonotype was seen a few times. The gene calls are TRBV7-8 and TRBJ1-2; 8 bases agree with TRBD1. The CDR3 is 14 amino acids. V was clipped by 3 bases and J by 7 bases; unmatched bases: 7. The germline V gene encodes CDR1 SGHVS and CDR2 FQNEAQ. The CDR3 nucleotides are TGTGCCAGCAGCTTCCCAGGGGGCGCAGGTGGCTACACCTTC. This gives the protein CASSFPGGAGGYTF.

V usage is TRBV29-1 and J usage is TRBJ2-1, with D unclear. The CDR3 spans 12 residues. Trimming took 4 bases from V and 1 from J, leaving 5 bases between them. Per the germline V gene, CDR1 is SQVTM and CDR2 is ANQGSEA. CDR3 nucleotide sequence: TGCAGCGTTGTTAGATCCTACAATGAGCAGTTCTTC. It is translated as CSVVRSYNEQFF.

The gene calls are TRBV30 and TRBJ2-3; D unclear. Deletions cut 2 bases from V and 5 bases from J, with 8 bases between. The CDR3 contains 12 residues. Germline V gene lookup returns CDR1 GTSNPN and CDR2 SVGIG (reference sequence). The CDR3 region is CAWSFPGDTQYF. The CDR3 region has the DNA TGTGCCTGGAGTTTCCCCGGAGATACGCAGTATTTT. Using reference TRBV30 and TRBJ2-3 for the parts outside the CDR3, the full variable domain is SQTIHQWPATLVQPVGSPLSLECTVEGTSNPNLYWYRQAAGRGLQLLFYSVGIGQISSEVPQNLSASRPQDRQFILSSKKLLLSDSGFYLCAWSFPGDTQYFGPGTRLTVL.

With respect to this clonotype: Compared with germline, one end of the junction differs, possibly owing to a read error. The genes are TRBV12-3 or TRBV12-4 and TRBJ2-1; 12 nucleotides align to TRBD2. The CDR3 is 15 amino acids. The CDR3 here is CASGLAGGFNNELFF. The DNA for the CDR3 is TGTGCCAGCGGTCTAGCGGGGGGGTTCAACAATGAGCTGTTCTTC.

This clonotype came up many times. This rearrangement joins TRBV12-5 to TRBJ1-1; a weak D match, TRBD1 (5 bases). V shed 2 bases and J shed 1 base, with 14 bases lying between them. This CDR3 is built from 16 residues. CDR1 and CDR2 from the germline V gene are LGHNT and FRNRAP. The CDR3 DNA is TGTGCTAGTGGTTTGACGGGGGGGAAAGCGAACACTGAAGCTTTCTTT. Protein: CASGLTGGKANTEAFF. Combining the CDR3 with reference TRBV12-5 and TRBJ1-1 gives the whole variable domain DARVTQTPRHKVTEMGQEVTMRCQPILGHNTVFWYRQTMMQGLELLAYFRNRAPLDDSGMPKDRFSAEMPDATLATLKIQPSEPRDSAVYFCASGLTGGKANTEAFFGQGTRLTVV.

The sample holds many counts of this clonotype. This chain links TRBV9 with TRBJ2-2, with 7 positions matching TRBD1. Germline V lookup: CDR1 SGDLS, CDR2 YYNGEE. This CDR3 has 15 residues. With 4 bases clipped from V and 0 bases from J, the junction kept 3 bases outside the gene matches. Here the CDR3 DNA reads TGTGCCAGCAGCATCACAGGGGCGAACACCGGGGAGCTGTTTTTT. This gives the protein CASSITGANTGELFF.

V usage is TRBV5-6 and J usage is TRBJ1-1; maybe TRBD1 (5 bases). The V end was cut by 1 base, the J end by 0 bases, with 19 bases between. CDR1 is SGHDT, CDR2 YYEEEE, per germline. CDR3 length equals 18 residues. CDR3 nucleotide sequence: TGTGCCAGCAGCTTGTGGGGGGGGAATGTTGTCTTGAACACTGAAGCTTTCTTT. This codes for CASSLWGGNVVLNTEAFF. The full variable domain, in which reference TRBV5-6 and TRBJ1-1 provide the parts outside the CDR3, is DAGVTQSPTHLIKTRGQQVTLRCSPKSGHDTVSWYQQALGQGPQFIFQYYEEEERQRGNFPDRFSGHQFPNYSSELNVNALLLGDSALYLCASSLWGGNVVLNTEAFFGQGTRLTVV.

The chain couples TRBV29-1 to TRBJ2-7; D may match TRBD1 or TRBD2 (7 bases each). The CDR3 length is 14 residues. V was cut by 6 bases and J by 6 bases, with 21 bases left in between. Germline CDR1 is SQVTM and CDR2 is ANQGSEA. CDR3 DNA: TGCAGCGTGAGCCTCGGACAGGCGGGGGCCGAGCAGTACTTC. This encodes CSVSLGQAGAEQYF.

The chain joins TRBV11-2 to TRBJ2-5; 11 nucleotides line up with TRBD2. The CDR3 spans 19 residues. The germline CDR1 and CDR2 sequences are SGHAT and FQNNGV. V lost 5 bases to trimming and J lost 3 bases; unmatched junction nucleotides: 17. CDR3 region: CASSRDSRYQLAGEETQYF. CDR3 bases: TGTGCCAGCAGCAGGGACAGCCGCTACCAACTAGCGGGGGAAGAGACCCAGTACTTC.

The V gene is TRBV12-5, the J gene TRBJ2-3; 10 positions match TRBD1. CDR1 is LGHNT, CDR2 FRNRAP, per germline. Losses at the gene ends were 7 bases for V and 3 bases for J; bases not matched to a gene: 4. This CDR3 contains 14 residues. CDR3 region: CASAPGQGTDTQYF. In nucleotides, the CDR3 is TGTGCTAGTGCCCCGGGACAGGGGACAGATACGCAGTATTTT.

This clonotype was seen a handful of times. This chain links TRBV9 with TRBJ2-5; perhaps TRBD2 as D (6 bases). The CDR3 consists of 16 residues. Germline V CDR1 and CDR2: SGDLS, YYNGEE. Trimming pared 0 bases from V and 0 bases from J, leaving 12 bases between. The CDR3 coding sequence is TGTGCCAGCAGCGTAGCGGGACTGGGGTACCAAGAGACCCAGTACTTC. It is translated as CASSVAGLGYQETQYF.

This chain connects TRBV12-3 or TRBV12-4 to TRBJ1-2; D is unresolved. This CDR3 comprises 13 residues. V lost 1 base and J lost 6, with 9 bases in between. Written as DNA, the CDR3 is TGTGCCAGCAGTTTAGGGAAAGGGAATGGCTACACCTTC. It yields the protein CASSLGKGNGYTF.

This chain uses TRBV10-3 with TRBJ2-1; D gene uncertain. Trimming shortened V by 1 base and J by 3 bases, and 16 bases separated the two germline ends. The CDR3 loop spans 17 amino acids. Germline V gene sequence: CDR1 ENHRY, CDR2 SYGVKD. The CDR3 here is CAISEFKAGPHYNEQFF. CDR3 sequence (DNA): TGTGCCATCAGTGAGTTTAAGGCAGGCCCACACTACAATGAGCAGTTCTTC.

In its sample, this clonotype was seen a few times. The CDR3 sequence: CSATTPAGSSYNEQFF. The CDR3 bases are TGCAGTGCCACGACCCCAGCGGGGAGCTCCTACAATGAGCAGTTCTTC. The chain recombines TRBV20-1 with TRBJ2-1; 7 nucleotides align to TRBD2. The CDR3 length is 16 residues. Germline CDR1 is DFQATT and CDR2 is SNEGSKA (reference sequence). The trim removed 6 bases at V and 0 bases at J, leaving 11 bases unmatched.